One sample yielded the 15 T cell receptor beta chains listed below, sequenced in a study of blood T cell repertoires in COVID-19. Assay: immunoSEQ multiplex PCR; the TCRdb copy retains only in-frame clones and omits some. The repertoire includes 30,000 or so clones, approximately 87% of them detected once, and 24% sits in the top ten. Sequencing input: peripheral blood. The receptors derive from a human donor with active COVID-19. The donor label of this sample is uncertain.

This chain uses TRBV10-3 with TRBJ2-7; no clear D. CDR3 length: 16 residues. Germline assignment: CDR1 ENHRY and CDR2 SYGVKD. Trimming cost V 1 base and J 0 bases, with 13 bases left between them. The CDR3 nucleotides read TGTGCCATCAGTGAGTACAGCTCGACGAGCTCCTACGAGCAGTACTTC. This codes for CAISEYSSTSSYEQYF.

The chain links TRBV4-3 to TRBJ2-1; 9 bases are a match to TRBD2. Germline CDR1 and CDR2: LGHNA and YSLEER. With 5 bases clipped from V and 8 bases from J, the junction kept 7 bases outside the gene matches. This CDR3 spans 14 amino acids. The CDR3 spells CASSEGLASDEQFF. The CDR3 region has the DNA TGCGCCAGCAGCGAGGGACTAGCCAGCGATGAGCAGTTCTTC.

By sample share, this clone is medium-sized. The chain employs TRBV6-5 and TRBJ1-2, with D tentatively TRBD1 (6 bases). The CDR3 is 13 residues long. V lost 8 bases to trimming and J lost 4 bases, with 14 bases between them. The germline gives CDR1 MNHEY, CDR2 SVGAGI. The CDR3 nucleotides are TGTGCCAGCTCGGCGGGGGCTAGCTATGGCTACACCTTC. This gives the protein CASSAGASYGYTF.

The rearrangement joins TRBV18 to TRBJ2-5, with D maybe TRBD1 (5 bases). V was clipped by 2 bases and J by 5 bases, with 12 bases between them. Looked up from germline, CDR1 is KGHSH and CDR2 is LQKENI. The CDR3 runs 14 residues. The CDR3 loop reads CASSPFQGSETQYF. CDR3 coding DNA: TGTGCCAGCTCACCATTCCAGGGATCCGAGACCCAGTACTTC. The full variable domain, rest sourced from reference TRBV18 and TRBJ2-5, is NAGVMQNPRHLVRRRGQEARLRCSPMKGHSHVYWYRQLPEEGLKFMVYLQKENIIDESGMPKERFSAEFPKEGPSILRIQQVVRGDSAAYFCASSPFQGSETQYFGPGTRLLVL.

In DNA form, the CDR3 reads TGTGCCAGCAGTTTAGTCTGGCCTAACACTGAAGCTTTCTTT. Protein sequence: CASSLVWPNTEAFF. The rearrangement joins TRBV28 to TRBJ1-1; D gene ambiguous. Germline-derived CDR1 and CDR2 are MDHEN and SYDVKM. Trimming stripped 2 bases from V and 2 bases from J, with 9 bases between. CDR3 length: 14 amino acids.

The gene calls are TRBV7-3 and TRBJ2-1; D may be TRBD2 (6 bases). V lost 0 bases to trimming and J lost 0 bases, with 6 bases between them. Per the germline V gene, CDR1 is SGHTA and CDR2 is FQGTGA. The CDR3 contains 15 residues. CDR3 nucleotides: TGTGCCAGCAGCTTAACGGAGGGCTCCTACAATGAGCAGTTCTTC. Residues: CASSLTEGSYNEQFF.

This chain uses TRBV9 with TRBJ1-6; D possibly corresponds to TRBD1 (5 bases). V dropped 0 bases and J dropped 8 bases, with 15 bases sitting between them. The CDR3 has 16 amino acids. Germline V CDR1 and CDR2: SGDLS, YYNGEE. The CDR3 sequence: CASSVEAGLIYSPLHF. In DNA, the CDR3 is TGTGCCAGCAGCGTAGAGGCAGGGTTGATTTATTCACCCCTCCACTTT.

The rearrangement links TRBV18 to TRBJ1-1, with 9 bases aligning to TRBD1. Per the germline V gene, CDR1 is KGHSH and CDR2 is LQKENI. J lost 5 bases, V lost 1 base, and 5 bases had no gene match. CDR3 size: 15 residues. CDR3 residues: CASSPLQGARTEAFF. Here the CDR3 DNA reads TGTGCCAGCTCACCACTACAGGGGGCGCGGACTGAAGCTTTCTTT.

The chain has TRBV7-8 and TRBJ1-5; 9 bases fit TRBD1. The CDR3 is 15 amino acids. The germline V gene has CDR1 SGHVS and CDR2 FQNEAQ. J was trimmed by 10 bases and V by 1 base; bases with no gene match: 8. The CDR3 reads CASSLGRDRAIPQHF. The CDR3 DNA is TGTGCCAGCAGCTTAGGGCGGGACAGGGCCATACCCCAGCATTTT.

CDR3 sequence: CASSLAWQGESHQPQHF. In DNA, the CDR3 is TGTGCCAGCAGCTTAGCTTGGCAGGGTGAATCCCATCAGCCCCAGCATTTT. This chain links TRBV7-8 with TRBJ1-5; maybe TRBD1 (5 bases). V gave up 0 bases and J gave up 5 bases, with 17 bases separating them. CDR1 is SGHVS, CDR2 FQNEAQ, per germline. The CDR3 length is 17 residues.

The rearrangement joins TRBV5-1 to TRBJ2-6, with D perhaps matching TRBD2 (6 bases). This CDR3 has 15 residues. With 5 bases removed from V and 0 bases from J, the gap between germline ends came to 9 bases. CDR1 SGHRS and CDR2 YFSETQ come from the germline V gene. CDR3 in amino acids: CASSPGSSGANVLTF. CDR3 nucleotide sequence: TGCGCCAGCAGTCCCGGGAGCTCTGGGGCCAACGTCCTGACTTTC.

The genes are TRBV3-1 (or the pseudogene TRBV3-2) and TRBJ2-7; 14 nucleotides line up with TRBD2. This CDR3 has 17 residues. Germline-derived CDR1 and CDR2 are LGHDT and YNNKEL (reference sequence). Losses at the gene ends were 5 bases for V and 3 bases for J; bases not matched to a gene: 9. The CDR3 DNA is TGTGCCAGCAGCGGTACCGGGACTAGCGGGAGTTTCTACGAGCAGTACTTC. Protein: CASSGTGTSGSFYEQYF.

The CDR3 here is CASGASSSYEQYF. DNA of the CDR3: TGTGCCAGTGGGGCGTCTTCCTCCTACGAGCAGTACTTC. The chain links TRBV11-3 to TRBJ2-7; TRBD1 might be the D (5 bases). With 9 bases removed from V and 0 bases from J, the gap between germline ends came to 12 bases. This CDR3 spans 13 amino acids. CDR1 is SGHNT, CDR2 YENEEA, per germline.

In nucleotides, the CDR3 is TGCGCCAGCATAGGGCTAGCGGGTGTTGGGGAGACCCAGTACTTC. Protein product: CASIGLAGVGETQYF. The J gene is TRBJ2-5, the V gene TRBV5-1, with TRBD2 matching 8 bases. The CDR3 length is 15 residues. J gave up 5 bases and V 6 bases, and 12 bases lay outside the gene matches. Germline V lookup: CDR1 SGHRS, CDR2 YFSETQ. Full variable domain (outside the CDR3, taken from reference TRBV5-1 and TRBJ2-5): KAGVTQTPRYLIKTRGQQVTLSCSPISGHRSVSWYQQTPGQGLQFLFEYFSETQRNKGNFPGRFSGRQFSNSRSEMNVSTLELGDSALYLCASIGLAGVGETQYFGPGTRLLVL.

The chain has TRBV7-2 and TRBJ2-1; 10 positions match TRBD2. Germline V CDR1 and CDR2: SGHTA, FQGNSA. V was clipped by 0 bases and J by 6 bases; unmatched bases: 20. The CDR3 is 21 amino acids. In DNA, the CDR3 is TGTGCCAGCAGCTTAGCCCTACGGCTGAGTACCGGGACTAGCGACTTCAATGAGCAGTTCTTC. This translates into CASSLALRLSTGTSDFNEQFF.